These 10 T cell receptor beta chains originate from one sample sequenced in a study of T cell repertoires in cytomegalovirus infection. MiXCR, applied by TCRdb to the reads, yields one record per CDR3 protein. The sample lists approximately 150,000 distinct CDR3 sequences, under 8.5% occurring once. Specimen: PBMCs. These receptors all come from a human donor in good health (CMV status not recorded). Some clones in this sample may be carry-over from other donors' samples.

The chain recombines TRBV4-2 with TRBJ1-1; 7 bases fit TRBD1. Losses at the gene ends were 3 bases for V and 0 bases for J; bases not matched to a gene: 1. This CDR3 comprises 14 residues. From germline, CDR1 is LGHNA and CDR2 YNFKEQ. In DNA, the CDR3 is TGTGCCAGCAGCCAGGGACAGCTGAACACTGAAGCTTTCTTT. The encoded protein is CASSQGQLNTEAFF.

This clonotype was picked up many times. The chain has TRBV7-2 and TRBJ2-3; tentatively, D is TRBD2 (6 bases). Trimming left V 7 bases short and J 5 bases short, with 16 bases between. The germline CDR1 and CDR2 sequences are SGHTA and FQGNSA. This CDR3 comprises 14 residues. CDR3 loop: CASTSEGGRDTQYF. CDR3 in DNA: TGTGCCAGCACTTCGGAGGGCGGTAGAGATACGCAGTATTTT.

The CDR3 protein is CSARGQTTDTQYF. The CDR3 DNA reads TGCAGTGCTAGAGGGCAAACCACAGATACGCAGTATTTT. The chain has TRBV20-1 and TRBJ2-3; D not certain. From germline, CDR1 is DFQATT and CDR2 SNEGSKA (reference sequence). The CDR3 sequence is 13 residues long. The V end was cut by 1 base, the J end by 2 bases, with 7 bases between.

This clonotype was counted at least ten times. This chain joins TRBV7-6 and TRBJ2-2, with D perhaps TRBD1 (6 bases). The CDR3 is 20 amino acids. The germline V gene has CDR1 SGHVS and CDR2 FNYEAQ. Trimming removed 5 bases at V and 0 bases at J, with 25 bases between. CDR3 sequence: CASSPRQIGTLTSNTGELFF. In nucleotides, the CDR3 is TGTGCCAGCAGCCCCCGTCAGATAGGGACACTCACCTCGAACACCGGGGAGCTGTTTTTT. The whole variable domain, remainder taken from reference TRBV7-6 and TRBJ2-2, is GAGVSQSPRYKVTKRGQDVALRCDPISGHVSLYWYRQALGQGPEFLTYFNYEAQQDKSGLPNDRFSAERPEGSISTLTIQRTEQRDSAMYRCASSPRQIGTLTSNTGELFFGEGSRLTVL.

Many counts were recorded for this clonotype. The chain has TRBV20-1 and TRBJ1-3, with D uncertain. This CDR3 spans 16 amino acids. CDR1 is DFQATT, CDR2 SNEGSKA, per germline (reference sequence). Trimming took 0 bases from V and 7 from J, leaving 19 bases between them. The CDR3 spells CSARDPLAGTGNTIYF. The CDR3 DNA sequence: TGCAGTGCTAGAGATCCCCTAGCGGGAACGGGTAACACCATATATTTT.

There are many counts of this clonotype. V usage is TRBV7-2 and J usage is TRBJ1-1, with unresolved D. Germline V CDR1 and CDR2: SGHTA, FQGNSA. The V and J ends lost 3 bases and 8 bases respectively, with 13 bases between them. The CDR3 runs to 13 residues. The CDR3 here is CASSFGRRSEAFF. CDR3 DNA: TGTGCCAGCAGCTTCGGACGGAGATCAGAAGCTTTCTTT.

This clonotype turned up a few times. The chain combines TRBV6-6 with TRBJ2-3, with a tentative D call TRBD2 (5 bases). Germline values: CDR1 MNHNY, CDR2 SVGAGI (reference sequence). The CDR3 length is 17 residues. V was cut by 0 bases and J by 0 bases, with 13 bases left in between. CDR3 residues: CASSYSLLAASTDTQYF. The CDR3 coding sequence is TGTGCCAGCAGTTACTCCCTCCTAGCAGCGAGCACAGATACGCAGTATTTT.

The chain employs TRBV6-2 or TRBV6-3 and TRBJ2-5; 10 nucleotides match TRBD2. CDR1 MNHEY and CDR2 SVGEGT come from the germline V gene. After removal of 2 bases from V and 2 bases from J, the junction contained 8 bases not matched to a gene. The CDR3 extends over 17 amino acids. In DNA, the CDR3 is TGTGCCAGCAGTTACCCTACTAGCGGGGCGGTTCAAGAGACCCAGTACTTC. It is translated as CASSYPTSGAVQETQYF.

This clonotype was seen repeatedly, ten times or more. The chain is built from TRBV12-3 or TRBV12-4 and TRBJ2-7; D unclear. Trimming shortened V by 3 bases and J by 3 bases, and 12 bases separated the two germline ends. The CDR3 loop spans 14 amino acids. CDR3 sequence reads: CASSFPPGDYEQYF. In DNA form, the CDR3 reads TGTGCCAGCAGTTTCCCCCCCGGAGACTACGAGCAGTACTTC.

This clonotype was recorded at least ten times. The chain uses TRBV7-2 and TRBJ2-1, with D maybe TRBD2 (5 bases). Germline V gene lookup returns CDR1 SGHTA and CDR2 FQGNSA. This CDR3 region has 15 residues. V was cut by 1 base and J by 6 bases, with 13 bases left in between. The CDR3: CASSLVGTRINEQFF. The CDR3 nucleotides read TGTGCCAGCAGCTTAGTCGGTACTAGAATCAATGAGCAGTTCTTC.